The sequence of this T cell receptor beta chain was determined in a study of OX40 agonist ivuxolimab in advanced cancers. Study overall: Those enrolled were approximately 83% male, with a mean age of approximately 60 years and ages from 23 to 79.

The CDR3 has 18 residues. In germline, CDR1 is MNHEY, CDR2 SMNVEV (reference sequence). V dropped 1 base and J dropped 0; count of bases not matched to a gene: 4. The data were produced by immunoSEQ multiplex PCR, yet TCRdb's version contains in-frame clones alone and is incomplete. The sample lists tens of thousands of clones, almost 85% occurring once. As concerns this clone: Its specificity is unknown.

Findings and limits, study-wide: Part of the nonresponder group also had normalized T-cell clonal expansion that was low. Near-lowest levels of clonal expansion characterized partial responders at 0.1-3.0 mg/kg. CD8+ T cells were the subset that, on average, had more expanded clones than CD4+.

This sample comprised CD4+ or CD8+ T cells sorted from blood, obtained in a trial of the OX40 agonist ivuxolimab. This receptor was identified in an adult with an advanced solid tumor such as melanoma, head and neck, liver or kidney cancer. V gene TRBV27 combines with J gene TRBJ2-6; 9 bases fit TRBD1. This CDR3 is CASSLLQGAVSGANVLTF. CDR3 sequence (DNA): TGTGCCAGCAGTTTATTACAGGGGGCCGTCTCTGGGGCCAACGTCCTGACTTTC.